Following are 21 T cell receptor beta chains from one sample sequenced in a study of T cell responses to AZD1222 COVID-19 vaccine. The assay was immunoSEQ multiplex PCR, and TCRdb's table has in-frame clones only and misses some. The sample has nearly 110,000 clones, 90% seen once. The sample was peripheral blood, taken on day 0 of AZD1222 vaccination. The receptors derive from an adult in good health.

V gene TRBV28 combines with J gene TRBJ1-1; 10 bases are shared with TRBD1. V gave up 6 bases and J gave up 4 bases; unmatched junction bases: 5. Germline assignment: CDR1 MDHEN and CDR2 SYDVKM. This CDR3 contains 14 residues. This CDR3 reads CASSPGDRGTEAFF. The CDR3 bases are TGTGCCAGCAGCCCCGGGGACAGGGGCACTGAAGCTTTCTTT.

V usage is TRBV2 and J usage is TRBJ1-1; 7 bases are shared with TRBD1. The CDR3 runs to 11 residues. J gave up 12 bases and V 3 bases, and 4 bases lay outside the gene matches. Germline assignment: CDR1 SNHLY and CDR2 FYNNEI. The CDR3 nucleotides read TGTGCCAGCAGTGAGTACAGGGGTCCTTTCTTT. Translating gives CASSEYRGPFF.

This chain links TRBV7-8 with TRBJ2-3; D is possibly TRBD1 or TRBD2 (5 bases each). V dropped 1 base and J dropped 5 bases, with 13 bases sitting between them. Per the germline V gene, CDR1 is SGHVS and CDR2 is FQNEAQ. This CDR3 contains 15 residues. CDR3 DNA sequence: TGTGCCAGCAGCTTAGGTCGGGGCTTACTAGATACGCAGTATTTT. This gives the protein CASSLGRGLLDTQYF.

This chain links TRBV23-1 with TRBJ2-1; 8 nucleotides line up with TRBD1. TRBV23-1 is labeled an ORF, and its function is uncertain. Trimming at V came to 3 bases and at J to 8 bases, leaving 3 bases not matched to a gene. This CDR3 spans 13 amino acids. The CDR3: CASSHTGGDEQFF. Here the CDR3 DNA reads TGCGCCAGCAGTCATACAGGGGGAGATGAGCAGTTCTTC.

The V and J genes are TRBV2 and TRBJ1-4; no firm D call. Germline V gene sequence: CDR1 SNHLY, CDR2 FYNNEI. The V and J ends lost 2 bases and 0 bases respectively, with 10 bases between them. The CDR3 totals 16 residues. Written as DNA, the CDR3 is TGTGCCAGCAGTGAAACAGCAGACTCAACTAATGAAAAACTGTTTTTT. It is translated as CASSETADSTNEKLFF.

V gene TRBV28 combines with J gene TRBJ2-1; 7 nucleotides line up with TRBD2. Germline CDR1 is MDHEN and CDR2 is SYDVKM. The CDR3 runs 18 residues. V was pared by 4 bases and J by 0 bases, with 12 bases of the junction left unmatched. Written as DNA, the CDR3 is TGTGCCAGCAGTTCTCACCCCCTAGGCGGGAGCTCCTACAATGAGCAGTTCTTC. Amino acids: CASSSHPLGGSSYNEQFF.

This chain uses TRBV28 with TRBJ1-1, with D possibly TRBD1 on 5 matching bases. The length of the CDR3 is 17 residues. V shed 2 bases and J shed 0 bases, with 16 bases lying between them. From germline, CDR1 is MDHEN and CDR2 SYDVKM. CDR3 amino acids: CASSLSRASLMNTEAFF. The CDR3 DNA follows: TGTGCCAGCAGTTTAAGCAGGGCTTCCCTCATGAACACTGAAGCTTTCTTT.

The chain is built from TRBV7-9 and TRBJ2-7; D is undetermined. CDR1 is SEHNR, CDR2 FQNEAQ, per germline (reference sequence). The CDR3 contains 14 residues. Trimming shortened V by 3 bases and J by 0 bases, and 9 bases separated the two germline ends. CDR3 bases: TGTGCCAGCAGCTTTGCCTTGAGCTCCTACGAGCAGTACTTC. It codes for CASSFALSSYEQYF.

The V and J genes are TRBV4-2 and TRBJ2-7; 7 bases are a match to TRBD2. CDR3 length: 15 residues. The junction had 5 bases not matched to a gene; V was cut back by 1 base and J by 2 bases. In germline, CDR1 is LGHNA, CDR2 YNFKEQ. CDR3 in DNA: TGTGCCAGCAGCCAAGGGGGGGGGTCCACCTACGAGCAGTACTTC. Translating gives CASSQGGGSTYEQYF.

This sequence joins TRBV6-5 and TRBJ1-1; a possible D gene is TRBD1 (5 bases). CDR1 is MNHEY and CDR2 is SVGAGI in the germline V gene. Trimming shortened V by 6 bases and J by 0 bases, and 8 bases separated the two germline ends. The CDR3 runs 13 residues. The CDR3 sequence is CASSKTVNTEAFF. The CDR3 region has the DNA TGTGCCAGCAGCAAGACAGTGAACACTGAAGCTTTCTTT.

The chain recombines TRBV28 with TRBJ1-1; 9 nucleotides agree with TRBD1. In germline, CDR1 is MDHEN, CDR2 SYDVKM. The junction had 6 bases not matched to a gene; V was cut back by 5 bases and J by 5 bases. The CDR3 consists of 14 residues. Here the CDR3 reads CASSQWTGVTEAFF. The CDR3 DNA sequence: TGTGCCAGCAGTCAATGGACAGGGGTTACTGAAGCTTTCTTT.

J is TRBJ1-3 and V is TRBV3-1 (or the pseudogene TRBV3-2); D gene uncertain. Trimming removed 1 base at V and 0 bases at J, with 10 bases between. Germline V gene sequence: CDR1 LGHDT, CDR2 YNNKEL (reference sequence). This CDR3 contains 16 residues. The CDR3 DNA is TGTGCCAGCAGCCAAGTAGGATTCAGCTCTGGAAACACCATATATTTT. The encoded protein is CASSQVGFSSGNTIYF.

The CDR3 here is CASSYHDRVTEAFF. The CDR3 DNA reads as TGTGCCAGCAGTTACCACGACAGGGTCACTGAAGCTTTCTTT. This chain links TRBV27 with TRBJ1-1, with 7 bases that match TRBD1. V trimming: 4 bases; J trimming: 4 bases; junction bases outside the gene matches: 6. CDR1 and CDR2 from the germline V gene are MNHEY and SMNVEV (reference sequence). The CDR3 loop spans 14 amino acids.

The chain's CDR3 is CASSRETGVHTEAFF. The CDR3 DNA sequence: TGTGCCAGCTCACGGGAAACAGGGGTTCACACTGAAGCTTTCTTT. The chain links TRBV18 to TRBJ1-1, with 7 bases fitting TRBD1. There are 15 residues in the CDR3. CDR1 KGHSH and CDR2 LQKENI come from the germline V gene. Trimming cost V 4 bases and J 3 bases; bases outside gene matches: 8.

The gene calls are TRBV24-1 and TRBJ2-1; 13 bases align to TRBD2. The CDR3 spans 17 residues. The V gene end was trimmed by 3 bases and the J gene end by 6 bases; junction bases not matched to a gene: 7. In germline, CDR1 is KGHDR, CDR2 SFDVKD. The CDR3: CATSDRWTSGSRNEQFF. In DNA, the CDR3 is TGTGCCACCAGTGATCGATGGACTAGCGGGAGTCGCAATGAGCAGTTCTTC.

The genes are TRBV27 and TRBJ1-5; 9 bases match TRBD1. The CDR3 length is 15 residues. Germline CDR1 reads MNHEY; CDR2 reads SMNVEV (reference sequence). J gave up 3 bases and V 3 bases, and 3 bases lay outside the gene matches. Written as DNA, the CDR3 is TGTGCCAGCAGTTTGCGGACAGGGGTCAATCAGCCCCAGCATTTT. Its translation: CASSLRTGVNQPQHF.

CDR3 sequence: CSVEEIGGSRYEQYF. DNA of the CDR3: TGCAGCGTTGAAGAAATAGGCGGAAGTCGCTACGAGCAGTACTTC. The chain couples TRBV29-1 to TRBJ2-7; the D is unclear. Germline V gene data show CDR1 as SQVTM and CDR2 as ANQGSEA. The CDR3 has 15 amino acids. V gave up 0 bases and J gave up 3 bases, with 15 bases separating them.

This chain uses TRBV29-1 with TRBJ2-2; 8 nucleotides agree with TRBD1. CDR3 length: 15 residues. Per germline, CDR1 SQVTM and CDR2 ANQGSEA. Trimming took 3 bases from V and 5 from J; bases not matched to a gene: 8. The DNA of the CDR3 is TGCAGCGTTGAGTCGGCAGGGGGCCGAACCGGGGAGCTGTTTTTT. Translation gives CSVESAGGRTGELFF.

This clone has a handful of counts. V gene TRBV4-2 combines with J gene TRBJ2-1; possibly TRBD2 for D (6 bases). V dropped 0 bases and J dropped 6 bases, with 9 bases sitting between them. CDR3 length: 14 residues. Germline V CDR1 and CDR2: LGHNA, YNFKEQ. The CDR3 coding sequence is TGTGCCAGCAGCCAAGAAACTAGCAGCAATGAGCAGTTCTTC. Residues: CASSQETSSNEQFF.

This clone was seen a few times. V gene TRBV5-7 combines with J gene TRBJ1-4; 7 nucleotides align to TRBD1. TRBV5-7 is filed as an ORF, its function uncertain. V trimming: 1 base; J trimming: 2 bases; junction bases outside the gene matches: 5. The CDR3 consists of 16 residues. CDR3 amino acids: CASSLSQGGTNEKLFF. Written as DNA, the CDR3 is TGTGCCAGCAGCTTGTCTCAGGGGGGGACTAATGAAAAACTGTTTTTT.

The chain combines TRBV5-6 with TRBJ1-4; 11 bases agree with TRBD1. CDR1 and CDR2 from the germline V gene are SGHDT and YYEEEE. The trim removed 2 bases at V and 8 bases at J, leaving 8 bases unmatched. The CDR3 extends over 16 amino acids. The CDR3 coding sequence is TGTGCCAGCAGCTTCTCCGGGACAGGGGGTGCCGAAAAACTGTTTTTT. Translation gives CASSFSGTGGAEKLFF.